The present entry profiles one TCR beta chain with its context. The sample is drawn from a study of blood T cell repertoires in COVID-19. Study details: The samples span acute and convalescent COVID-19 from the United States, Italy and Spain. Sources were T cells, B-cell-depleted T cells, or PBMCs; the material itself was cDNA or gDNA.

This CDR3 contains 17 residues. The germline CDR1 and CDR2 sequences are GTSNPN and SVGIG (reference sequence). V lost 0 bases and J lost 7; bases outside the gene matches: 14. Original handling: By means of reference gene primer amplification, nucleated cell counts were estimated. The repertoire was sequenced with immunoSEQ multiplex PCR; TCRdb's copy has only in-frame clones and lacks some. That table furnishes V, J and clone size, whereas the DNA furnished D and trimming. The repertoire consists of approximately 110,000 clones, with more than 80% occurring once and the leading ten covering roughly 4.4%.

The chain links TRBV30 to TRBJ2-2; TRBD1 matches at 7 bases. Input material: peripheral blood. This TCR was sampled from a woman aged 45-65 years with acute or convalescent COVID-19. The CDR3 region is CAWSVLLVRGQSGELFF. The CDR3 coding sequence is TGTGCCTGGAGTGTCCTTCTTGTTAGGGGGCAGAGCGGGGAGCTGTTTTTT.